The rows below give T cell receptor beta chains drawn from one sample of a study of CD8 T cells in ankylosing spondylitis. TCRdb fed the 5' RACE reads into MiXCR, producing one record per CDR3 protein. The sample includes just under 550,000 distinct CDR3 sequences, roughly 13% of them seen just once. The source material was blood, either unsorted or a sorted T cell fraction (not recorded which). All receptors come from a male donor with ankylosing spondylitis. Both conserved end residues are part of each CDR3. The order of the fields is D gene, V gene, J gene, clone size, CDR3 DNA, CDR3 protein. D genes are given only for firm matches. Where a row states a size, it is once, few, many or the class of an expanded clone; other rows omit it.

TRBD1	TRBV15	TRBJ2-1	few	TGTGCCACCAGCAGAGGTACCGGGACAGGCTCCTACAATGAGCAGTTCTTC	CATSRGTGTGSYNEQFF
TRBD1	TRBV7-2	TRBJ2-1	few	TGTGCCAGCAGCTTCGACAGGGACCATGAGCAGTTCTTC	CASSFDRDHEQFF
TRBD2	TRBV5-1	TRBJ2-7	few	TGCGCCAGCAGCTTGACTAGCGGGAGCAACGAGCAGTACTTC	CASSLTSGSNEQYF
NA	TRBV29-1	TRBJ2-3	NA	TGCAGCGAAACCACCACAGGCACAGATACGCAGTATTTT	CSETTTGTDTQYF
TRBD1	TRBV5-1	TRBJ1-2	many	TGCGCCAGCAGCTTGGTCGCGACAGGGGGCCTCTATGGCTACACCTTC	CASSLVATGGLYGYTF
NA	TRBV12-3/TRBV12-4	TRBJ1-4	NA	TGTGCCAGCACCAAGACCAGGGGATCGGAAAAACTGTTTTTT	CASTKTRGSEKLFF
NA	TRBV10-3	TRBJ2-5	few	TGTGCCATCAGTGGGGGTAGTGATGAGACCCAGTACTTC	CAISGGSDETQYF
NA	TRBV7-2	TRBJ2-1	few	TGTGCCAGCAGCTCCCGGCAGTCCTACTACAATGAGCAGTTCTTC	CASSSRQSYYNEQFF
NA	TRBV12-3/TRBV12-4	TRBJ1-6	many	TGTGCCAGCAAGCAAGCGGGGTCCTATAATTCACCCCTCCACTTT	CASKQAGSYNSPLHF
NA	TRBV12-3/TRBV12-4	TRBJ1-3	few	TGTGCCAGCAGTCCTAGGGTCTTCTCTGGAAACACCATATATTTT	CASSPRVFSGNTIYF
NA	TRBV12-3/TRBV12-4	TRBJ2-5	many	TGTGCCAGCAGTTCGAGGGGGGCAGAGACCCAGTACTTC	CASSSRGAETQYF
TRBD1	TRBV5-1	TRBJ2-1	few	TGCGCCAGCAGCTTGGGAACAGGGGAAACGGGTGAGCAGTTCTTC	CASSLGTGETGEQFF
NA	TRBV4-2	TRBJ1-2	many	TGTGCCAGCAGCCAAGATGGGATGCGTTATGGCTACACCTTC	CASSQDGMRYGYTF
TRBD2	TRBV20-1	TRBJ2-1	few	TGCAGTGCTAGCGGGACTAGCGGATTAGGCGATGAGCAGTTCTTC	CSASGTSGLGDEQFF
TRBD2	TRBV5-1	TRBJ2-1	many	TGCGCCAGCAGTCTCACTAGCGGGGTATACAATGAGCAGTTCTTC	CASSLTSGVYNEQFF
NA	TRBV11-3	TRBJ2-1	NA	TGTGCCAGCAGCTTAACACAGGGACACAATGAGCAGTTCTTC	CASSLTQGHNEQFF
TRBD2	TRBV20-1	TRBJ2-1	few	TGCAGTGCTAGAGATAGTCTAGCGGCATACAATGAGCAGTTCTTC	CSARDSLAAYNEQFF
TRBD1	TRBV24-1	TRBJ1-6	NA	TGTGCCACCAGTGATCTACAGGGGGCGAAATCCTATAATTCACCCCTCCACTTT	CATSDLQGAKSYNSPLHF
TRBD2	TRBV25-1	TRBJ2-5	few	TGTGCCAGCAGCACGGCCCGGGGGGGCCAAGAGACCCAGTACTTC	CASSTARGGQETQYF
NA	TRBV20-1	TRBJ2-2	NA	TGCTGTGCTGACCGGGTTGGAGGGGGGTTAAACACCGGGGAGCTGTTTTTT	CCADRVGGGLNTGELFF
NA	TRBV15	TRBJ1-5	NA	TGTGCCACCAGCCCAGGTAGAGGGTTGCATCAGCCCCAGCATTTT	CATSPGRGLHQPQHF
TRBD2	TRBV3-1	TRBJ2-1	NA	TGTGCCAGCAGCCAAGGGGGGAGGGATGAGCAGTTCTTC	CASSQGGRDEQFF
NA	TRBV29-1	TRBJ1-4	many	TGCAGCACCCAGGGCATTAATGAAAAACTGTTTTTT	CSTQGINEKLFF
TRBD1	TRBV5-6	TRBJ2-7	few	TGTGCCAGCAGCTTGGGGGACAGGCCTCTCTACGAGCAGTACTTC	CASSLGDRPLYEQYF
NA	TRBV20-1	TRBJ2-2	NA	TGCAGTGCTCTTCTACGAGGTCCGAACACCGGGGAGCTGTTTTTT	CSALLRGPNTGELFF
TRBD2	TRBV7-9	TRBJ2-7	few	TGTGCCAGCTGTACTAGCGGAACCTACGAGCAGTACTTC	CASCTSGTYEQYF
TRBD2	TRBV4-2	TRBJ2-3	few	TGTGCCAGCAGCCAAGAACGGGCGCGGGAGGGCCCCACAGATACGCAGTATTTT	CASSQERAREGPTDTQYF
NA	TRBV20-1	TRBJ2-1	NA	TGCAGTGCCCCCGGTCGAGAAGAAATGAATGAGCAGTTCTTC	CSAPGREEMNEQFF
NA	TRBV5-5	TRBJ2-5	many	TGTGCCAGCAGCTTGGGTCAGGTGTTCCAAGAGACCCAGTACTTC	CASSLGQVFQETQYF
TRBD2	TRBV20-1	TRBJ2-7	NA	TGCAGTGCTTCTAGCGGGAGAGGGGGCTACGAGCAGTACTTC	CSASSGRGGYEQYF
TRBD2	TRBV29-1	TRBJ2-3	NA	TGCAGCGTTGAGTCCGGGACTAGCGGGAGGAGGACGACAGATACGCAGTATTTT	CSVESGTSGRRTTDTQYF
TRBD1	TRBV5-1	TRBJ2-5	few	TGCGCCAGCAGCTTGGCCTCGGGGACAGGAGAGACCCAGTACTTC	CASSLASGTGETQYF
NA	TRBV20-1	TRBJ2-1	NA	TGCAGTGCTAGAAAGAGATCCTACAATGAGCAGTTCTTC	CSARKRSYNEQFF
NA	TRBV12-3/TRBV12-4	TRBJ2-5	NA	TGTGCCAGCAGTTCCAACGGACTACCCGAGGAGACCCAGTACTTC	CASSSNGLPEETQYF
TRBD2	TRBV14	TRBJ2-1	NA	TGTGCCAGCAGCCAAGCGGCTAGCGGGAGGGGTGAGCAGTTCTTC	CASSQAASGRGEQFF
TRBD2	TRBV2	TRBJ2-5	many	TGTGCCAGCATTTCCGGGAGGGCCGTAGAGACCCAGTACTTC	CASISGRAVETQYF
NA	TRBV11-2	TRBJ2-1	many	TGTGCCAGCAGGAACCTACAAAACAATGAGCAGTTCTTC	CASRNLQNNEQFF
TRBD1	TRBV10-3	TRBJ1-2	few	TGTGCCATCAGTGGACAGGGGTCCCTCTATGGCTACACCTTC	CAISGQGSLYGYTF
TRBD2	TRBV7-2	TRBJ2-7	NA	TGTGCCAGCAGCTTAAGGTGGGGCGGGAGTGGGGACGAGCAGTACTTC	CASSLRWGGSGDEQYF
NA	TRBV5-1	TRBJ1-2	few	TGCGCCAGCAGCTTTGGGGACGGCAACTATGGCTACACCTTC	CASSFGDGNYGYTF
TRBD2	TRBV7-2	TRBJ2-1	NA	TGTGCCAGCAGCTCCGGGACTAGCGTTGTGAATGAGCAGTTCTTC	CASSSGTSVVNEQFF
NA	TRBV11-2	TRBJ2-1	NA	TGTGCCAGCAGCTTAGATTCCGCCCAAGCCTTTTACAATGAGCAGTTCTTC	CASSLDSAQAFYNEQFF
NA	TRBV5-1	TRBJ2-3	NA	TGCGCCAGCAGCTTGAGGTTATCGGGGCCTAGAGATACGCAGTATTTT	CASSLRLSGPRDTQYF
NA	TRBV12-3/TRBV12-4	TRBJ2-6	few	TGTGCCAGCAGTTGGCAGGTAGTTTCTGGGGCCAACGTCCTGACTTTC	CASSWQVVSGANVLTF